Here is one TCR beta chain with its context. Its cognate antigen has yet to be identified. No much larger clone exists at a distance of one base, and base qualities are not known. These data are taken from a study of technical replicates of blood from several donors (dated by TCRdb to about 2017). The receptor library was made with the immunoSEQ multiplex PCR assay. TCRdb took this table from immuneACCESS and kept in-frame rearrangements with V and J called. Such tables lack part of the clones; where checked against another copy, unresolved V genes explain under half of the gap, and the rest is unexplained. This sample is represented by 50,000 to 70,000 clones; about nine tenths of them were singletons. The ten biggest clones cover about 4.3% of the sample. Inclusive of the bounding cysteine and phenylalanine, the CDR3 is 14 residues long. Only the CDR3 region is kept as DNA, spanning 42 bases read in frame from base 1. Relative to germline, V is 5 bases shorter and J is 5 bases shorter, with 13 bases between their ends. Reading the germline V gene gives CDR1 SNHLY and CDR2 FYNNEI.

Recombination joined TRBV2 with TRBJ1-5; a tentative D call is TRBD1 (6 bases match). This receptor was obtained from a human donor in good health. Some clones in this sample may be carry-over from other donors' samples. Material for sequencing was PBMCs. In nucleotide form, the sequence is TGTGCCAGCAGTCAGGACAGAGGGGATCAGCCCCAGCATTTT. Translated, this gives CASSQDRGDQPQHF.